The clone carrying this T cell receptor (beta chain) was seen a handful of times. The antigen remains undetermined. The record originates from a study of T-cell reconstitution after alpha-beta-depleted transplantation in children. Findings and caveats of the study: Reportedly, only several hundred clones from non-depleted graft cells drove alpha-beta T-cell counts at about two months. From newly produced T cells came most of the T-cell counts and diversity one year after transplant.

This sample's TCRbeta library carried unique molecular identifier barcodes. TCRdb independently ran MiXCR on the PCR reads; one entry per CDR3 protein. This table has about 15,000 distinct CDR3 sequences, about 8% appearing once. Trimming stripped 1 base from V and 2 bases from J, with 15 bases between. The germline V gene has CDR1 SEHNR and CDR2 FQNEAQ (reference sequence). The CDR3 runs 16 residues. The chain combines TRBV7-9 with TRBJ2-7, with D possibly being TRBD1 or TRBD2 (5 bases each). The sequence was collected from a boy younger than two who had a stem cell transplant for Wiskott-Aldrich syndrome, so the T cells may come from the graft donor. The source material was PBMCs, mostly from graft donor cells, sampled 60 days after TCRalphabeta/CD19-depleted stem cell transplant. Here the CDR3 reads CASSLGFRDGTYEQYF. The CDR3, as DNA: TGTGCCAGCAGCTTAGGTTTTAGGGACGGGACCTACGAGCAGTACTTC. The whole variable domain, filled in from reference TRBV7-9 and TRBJ2-7, reads DTGVSQNPRHKITKRGQNVTFRCDPISEHNRLYWYRQTLGQGPEFLTYFQNEAQLEKSRLLSDRFSAERPKGSFSTLEIQRTEQGDSAMYLCASSLGFRDGTYEQYFGPGTRLTVT.